This TCR beta chain appears in the sequencing data of a study of CD8 T cells in ankylosing spondylitis. TCRdb analysed the 5' RACE reads with MiXCR anew, one entry per CDR3 protein. Here the sample spans just under 550,000 distinct CDR3 sequences, more than 9.5% being singletons. A note on this clonotype: Its matching antigen is unknown.

Overall study results and limits: A TCR beta motif made of about 8 highly homologous variants seemed typical of ankylosing spondylitis blood.

Germline-derived CDR1 and CDR2 are SGHDT and YYEEEE. V was cut by 3 bases and J by 0 bases, with 16 bases left in between. The CDR3 length is 16 residues. The chain recombines TRBV5-6 with TRBJ2-7, with D possibly being TRBD1 or TRBD2 (6 bases each). Material: blood, either unsorted or a sorted T cell fraction (not recorded which). This TCR came from a male donor with ankylosing spondylitis. CDR3 sequence reads: CASSSGPGATSYEQYF. The CDR3 DNA follows: TGTGCCAGCAGCTCCGGACCGGGGGCCACCTCCTACGAGCAGTACTTC. The whole variable domain, filled in from reference TRBV5-6 and TRBJ2-7, reads DAGVTQSPTHLIKTRGQQVTLRCSPKSGHDTVSWYQQALGQGPQFIFQYYEEEERQRGNFPDRFSGHQFPNYSSELNVNALLLGDSALYLCASSSGPGATSYEQYFGPGTRLTVT.